The rows below give T cell receptor beta chains drawn from one sample of a study of CD8 T cells in Susac syndrome. TCRdb re-analysed the immunoSEQ multiplex PCR reads in MiXCR, keeping a single row per CDR3 protein. The data show tens of thousands of distinct CDR3 sequences, 80% to 95% seen once. Specimen: CD8+ T cells from PBMCs. These receptors were collected from a human donor with Susac syndrome. CDR3s include the opening cysteine and the closing phenylalanine or tryptophan. The D gene is left open where the match is weak. Clone size is stated in some rows and not others, as once, few, many or a class when expanded.

>TRBJ2-2|TRBV24-1|.|.
CATSDLAEDTGELFF
TGTGCCACCAGTGATTTAGCAGAGGACACCGGGGAGCTGTTTTTT
>TRBJ2-1|TRBV20-1|.|.
CSARVRRNEQFF
TGCAGTGCTAGAGTAAGAAGGAATGAGCAGTTCTTC
>TRBJ2-7|TRBV21-1|.|few
CASSKARHEQYF
TGTGCCAGCAGCAAAGCGCGACACGAGCAGTACTTC
>TRBJ2-2|TRBV13|.|few
CASSFTGELFF
TGTGCCAGCAGTTTTACCGGGGAGCTGTTTTTT
>TRBJ1-1|TRBV19|.|.
CATWSGGFTEAFF
TGTGCCACCTGGTCGGGGGGCTTCACTGAAGCTTTCTTT
>TRBJ1-1|TRBV4-3|TRBD1|.
CASSQGFGQGGIRVNTEAFF
TGCGCCAGCAGCCAAGGGTTTGGACAGGGGGGAATAAGGGTGAACACTGAAGCTTTCTTT
>TRBJ2-2|TRBV28|TRBD2|.
CASSQTSGALRNTGELFF
TGTGCCAGCAGCCAAACTAGCGGAGCCCTTCGGAACACCGGGGAGCTGTTTTTT
>TRBJ2-7|TRBV28|TRBD1|.
CASSLQGNSYEQYF
TGTGCCAGCAGTCTACAGGGGAACTCCTACGAGCAGTACTTC
>TRBJ2-3|TRBV3-1|TRBD2|.
CASSQDVAGDPPDTQYF
TGTGCCAGCAGCCAAGATGTGGCGGGGGACCCCCCAGATACGCAGTATTTT
>TRBJ1-1|TRBV5-6|.|.
CASSSQIRVTEAFF
TGTGCCAGCAGCTCCCAAATCAGGGTGACTGAAGCTTTCTTT
>TRBJ2-7|TRBV28|.|.
CASSLGQGGPYEQYF
TGTGCCAGCAGTTTAGGACAGGGAGGGCCCTACGAGCAGTACTTC
>TRBJ2-7|TRBV2|.|.
CASNNRDTSYEQYF
TGTGCCAGCAACAACCGGGACACATCCTACGAGCAGTACTTC
>TRBJ2-3|TRBV7-9|TRBD2|.
CASSFLADLTDTQYF
TGTGCCAGCAGTTTTCTAGCGGACCTCACAGATACGCAGTATTTT
>TRBJ2-4|TRBV4-2|.|.
CASSQVAEAKNIQYF
TGTGCCAGCAGCCAAGTCGCGGAAGCCAAAAACATTCAGTACTTC
>TRBJ2-5|TRBV7-9|.|.
CASINKWGQETQYF
TGTGCCAGCATCAATAAATGGGGGCAAGAGACCCAGTACTTC
>TRBJ1-6|TRBV24-1|TRBD1|.
CATSDLPATGQFAGSYNSPLHF
TGTGCCACCAGTGACCTCCCAGCGACAGGGCAATTTGCGGGATCCTATAATTCACCCCTCCACTTT
>TRBJ2-3|TRBV11-3|.|.
CASSLPRSRVGTDTQYF
TGTGCCAGCAGCCTCCCCCGGAGCCGGGTCGGCACAGATACGCAGTATTTT
>TRBJ2-7|TRBV6-5|TRBD2|.
CASSQPTSGPYEQYF
TGTGCCAGCAGCCAACCGACTAGCGGACCCTACGAGCAGTACTTC
>TRBJ2-7|TRBV2|TRBD1|.
CASSEEVDRGIYEQYF
TGTGCCAGCAGTGAAGAGGTCGACAGGGGGATTTACGAGCAGTACTTC
>TRBJ2-3|TRBV10-3|.|.
CAISESIDLGTDTQYF
TGTGCCATCAGTGAGTCGATTGATCTGGGCACAGATACGCAGTATTTT
>TRBJ2-2|TRBV13|.|.
CASSLAENTGELFF
TGTGCCAGCAGCTTAGCAGAGAACACCGGGGAGCTGTTTTTT
>TRBJ1-1|TRBV28|.|.
CASSLLETGPGDTEAFF
TGTGCCAGCAGTCTCCTGGAGACGGGACCTGGGGACACTGAAGCTTTCTTT
>TRBJ2-7|TRBV20-1|TRBD2|.
CSARVAGGYEQYF
TGCAGTGCTAGAGTAGCGGGGGGCTACGAGCAGTACTTC
>TRBJ2-1|TRBV5-4|.|.
CASSLDTSEQFF
TGTGCCAGCAGTCTAGATACTAGCGAGCAGTTCTTC
>TRBJ2-5|TRBV6-1|.|.
CASRTLAGAMEETQYF
TGTGCCAGCAGAACATTGGCGGGGGCTATGGAAGAGACCCAGTACTTC
>TRBJ1-5|TRBV9|TRBD1|.
CASSPEGQDHQPQHF
TGTGCCAGCAGCCCAGAGGGACAGGACCATCAGCCCCAGCATTTT